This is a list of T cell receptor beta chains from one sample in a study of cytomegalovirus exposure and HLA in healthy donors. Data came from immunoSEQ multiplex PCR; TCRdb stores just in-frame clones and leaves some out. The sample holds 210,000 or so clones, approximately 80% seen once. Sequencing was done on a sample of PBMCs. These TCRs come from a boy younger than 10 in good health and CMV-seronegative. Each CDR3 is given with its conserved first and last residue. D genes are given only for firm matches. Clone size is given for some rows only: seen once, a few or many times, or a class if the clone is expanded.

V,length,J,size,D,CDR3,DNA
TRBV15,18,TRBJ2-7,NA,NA,CATSRALEAGATRNEQYF,TGTGCCACCAGCAGAGCCTTGGAGGCGGGGGCCACGAGGAACGAGCAGTACTTC
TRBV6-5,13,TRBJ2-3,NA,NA,CASSPRTTDTQYF,TGTGCCAGCAGCCCCCGGACTACAGATACGCAGTATTTT
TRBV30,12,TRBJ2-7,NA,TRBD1,CAGERTGGQQYF,TGTGCCGGTGAAAGGACAGGGGGTCAGCAGTACTTC
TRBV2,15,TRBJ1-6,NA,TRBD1,CASITDRETSSPLHF,TGTGCCAGCATCACCGACAGGGAAACCTCTTCACCCCTCCACTTT
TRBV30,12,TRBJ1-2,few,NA,CAWSGGGDGYTF,TGTGCCTGGAGTGGGGGAGGGGATGGCTACACCTTC
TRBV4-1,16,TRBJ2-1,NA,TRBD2,CASRYGLAEGFGEQFF,TGCGCCAGCAGATATGGACTAGCGGAGGGGTTCGGTGAGCAGTTCTTC
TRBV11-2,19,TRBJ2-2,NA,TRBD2,CASSSRGGLAGLNTGELFF,TGTGCCAGCAGCTCCCGAGGCGGACTAGCGGGGCTCAACACCGGGGAGCTGTTTTTT
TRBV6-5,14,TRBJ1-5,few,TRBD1,CASSYDRGHQPQHF,TGTGCCAGCAGTTACGACAGGGGTCATCAGCCCCAGCATTTT
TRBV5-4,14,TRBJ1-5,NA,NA,CASSFAGLNQPQHF,TGTGCCAGCAGCTTCGCAGGCTTAAATCAGCCCCAGCATTTT
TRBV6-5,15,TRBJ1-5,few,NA,CASSPRTVGNQPQHF,TGTGCCAGCAGTCCACGGACAGTGGGCAATCAGCCCCAGCATTTT
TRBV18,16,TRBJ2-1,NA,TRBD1,CASSPWTGGLKDEQFF,TGTGCCAGCTCACCGTGGACAGGGGGCCTTAAAGATGAGCAGTTCTTC
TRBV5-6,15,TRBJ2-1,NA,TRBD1,CASSAGQGDGNEQFF,TGTGCCAGCAGCGCCGGACAGGGGGACGGGAATGAGCAGTTCTTC
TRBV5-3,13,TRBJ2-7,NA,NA,CARGRDETYEQYF,TGTGCCAGGGGGCGGGACGAAACCTACGAGCAGTACTTC
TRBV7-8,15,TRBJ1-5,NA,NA,CASSLAATVNQPQHF,TGTGCCAGCAGCTTAGCGGCGACAGTCAATCAGCCCCAGCATTTT
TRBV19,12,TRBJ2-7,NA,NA,CASSGTPYEQYF,TGTGCCAGTAGTGGGACTCCCTACGAGCAGTACTTC
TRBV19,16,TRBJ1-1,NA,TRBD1,CASRRTGGSLNTEAFF,TGTGCCAGTAGACGGACAGGGGGCTCCCTAAACACTGAAGCTTTCTTT
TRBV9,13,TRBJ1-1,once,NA,CASSVVSRAEAFF,TGTGCCAGCAGCGTAGTGTCGAGAGCTGAAGCTTTCTTT
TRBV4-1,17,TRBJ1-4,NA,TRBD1,CASSQAHAGTGNEKLFF,TGCGCCAGCAGCCAAGCCCATGCCGGGACAGGGAACGAAAAACTGTTTTTT
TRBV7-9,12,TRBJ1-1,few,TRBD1,CASSLDRGTAFF,TGTGCCAGCAGCTTAGACAGGGGAACGGCTTTCTTT
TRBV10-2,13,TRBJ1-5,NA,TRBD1,CASKGQGNQPQHF,TGCGCCAGCAAGGGACAGGGCAATCAGCCCCAGCATTTT
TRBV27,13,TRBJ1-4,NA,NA,CASWTEGGEKLFF,TGTGCCAGCTGGACAGAAGGGGGTGAAAAACTGTTTTTT
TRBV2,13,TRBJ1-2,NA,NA,CAGSRRTAAGYTF,TGTGCCGGCAGTCGTAGGACAGCTGCGGGCTACACCTTC
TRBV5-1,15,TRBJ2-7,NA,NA,CASSSRSPPENEQYF,TGCGCCAGCAGCTCCCGTTCACCCCCGGAGAACGAGCAGTACTTC
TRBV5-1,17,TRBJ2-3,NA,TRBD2,CASSLGGTRDFTDTQYF,TGCGCCAGCAGCTTGGGAGGGACTAGGGATTTCACAGATACGCAGTATTTT
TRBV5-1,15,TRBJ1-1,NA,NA,CASSLAGDRSTEAFF,TGCGCCAGCAGCTTGGCCGGGGATAGGAGCACTGAAGCTTTCTTT
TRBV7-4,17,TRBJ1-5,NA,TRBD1,CASSLGQRRVQWQPQHF,TGTGCCAGCAGCTTGGGACAGCGTAGGGTACAATGGCAGCCCCAGCATTTT
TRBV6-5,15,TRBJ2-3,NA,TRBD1,CASRGQGDGTDTQYF,TGTGCCAGCAGGGGACAGGGGGATGGCACAGATACGCAGTATTTT
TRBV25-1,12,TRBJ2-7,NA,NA,CASSDRSYEQYF,TGTGCCAGCAGTGACAGATCCTACGAGCAGTACTTC
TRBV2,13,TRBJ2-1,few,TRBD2,CASSAERGPEQFF,TGTGCCAGCAGTGCAGAGCGGGGACCTGAGCAGTTCTTC
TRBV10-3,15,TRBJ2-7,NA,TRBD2,CAARGTSGYSYEQYF,TGTGCCGCCAGGGGGACTAGCGGGTACTCCTACGAGCAGTACTTC
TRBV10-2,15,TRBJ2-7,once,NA,CASSLQGNRVYEQYF,TGCGCCAGCAGCCTACAGGGAAATCGGGTTTACGAGCAGTACTTC
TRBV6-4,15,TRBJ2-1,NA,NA,CASAQTGSLRNEQFF,TGTGCCAGTGCTCAGACAGGATCCCTACGCAATGAGCAGTTCTTC
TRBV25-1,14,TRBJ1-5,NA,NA,CASSERGGNQPQHF,TGTGCCAGCAGTGAACGAGGAGGGAATCAGCCCCAGCATTTT